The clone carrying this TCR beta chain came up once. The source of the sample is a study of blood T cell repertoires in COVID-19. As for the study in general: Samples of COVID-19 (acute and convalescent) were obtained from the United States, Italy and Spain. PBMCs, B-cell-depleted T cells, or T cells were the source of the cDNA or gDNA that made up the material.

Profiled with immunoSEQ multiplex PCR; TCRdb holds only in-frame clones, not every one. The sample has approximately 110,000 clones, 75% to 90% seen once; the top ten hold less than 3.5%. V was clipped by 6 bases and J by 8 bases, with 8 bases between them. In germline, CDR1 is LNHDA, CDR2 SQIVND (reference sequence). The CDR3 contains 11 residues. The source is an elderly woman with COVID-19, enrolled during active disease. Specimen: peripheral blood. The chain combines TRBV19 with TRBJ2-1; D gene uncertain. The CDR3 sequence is CASSPGYEQFF. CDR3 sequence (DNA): TGTGCCAGTAGCCCAGGCTATGAGCAGTTCTTC.